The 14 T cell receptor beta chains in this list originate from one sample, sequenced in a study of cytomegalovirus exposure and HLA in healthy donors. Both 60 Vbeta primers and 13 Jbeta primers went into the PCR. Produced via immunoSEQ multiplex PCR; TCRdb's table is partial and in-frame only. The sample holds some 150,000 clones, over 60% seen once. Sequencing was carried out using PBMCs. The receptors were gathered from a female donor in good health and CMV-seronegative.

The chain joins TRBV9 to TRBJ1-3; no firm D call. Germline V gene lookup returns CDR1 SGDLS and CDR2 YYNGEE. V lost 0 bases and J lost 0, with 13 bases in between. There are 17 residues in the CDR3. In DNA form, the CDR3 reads TGTGCCAGCAGCGTAGAAGTAGCTATGAACTCTGGAAACACCATATATTTT. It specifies CASSVEVAMNSGNTIYF.

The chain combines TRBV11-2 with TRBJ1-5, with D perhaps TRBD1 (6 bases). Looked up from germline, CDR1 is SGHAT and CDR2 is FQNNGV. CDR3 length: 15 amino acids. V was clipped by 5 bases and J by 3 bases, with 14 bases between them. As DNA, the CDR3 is TGTGCCAGCAGCCCCGGAGGACAGATCAATCAGCCCCAGCATTTT. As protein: CASSPGGQINQPQHF.

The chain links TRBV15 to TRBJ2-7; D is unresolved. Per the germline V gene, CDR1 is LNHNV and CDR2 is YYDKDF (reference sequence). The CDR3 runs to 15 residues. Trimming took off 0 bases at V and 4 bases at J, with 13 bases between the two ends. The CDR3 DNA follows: TGTGCCACCAGCAGAGACCCTACTTCCTTATACGAGCAGTACTTC. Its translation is CATSRDPTSLYEQYF.

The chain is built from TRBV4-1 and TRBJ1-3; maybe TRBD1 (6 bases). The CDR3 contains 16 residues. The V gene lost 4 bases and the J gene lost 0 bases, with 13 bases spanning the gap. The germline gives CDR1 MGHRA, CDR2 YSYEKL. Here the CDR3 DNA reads TGCGCCAGCAGCCTTACGGACAGTCCCTCTGGAAACACCATATATTTT. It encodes CASSLTDSPSGNTIYF.

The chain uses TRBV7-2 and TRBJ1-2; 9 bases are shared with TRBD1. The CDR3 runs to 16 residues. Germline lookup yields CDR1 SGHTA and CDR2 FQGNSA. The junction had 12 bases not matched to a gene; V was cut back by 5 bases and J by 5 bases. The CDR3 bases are TGTGCCAGCAGCACACCGGGACAGGGCGGGTCGTATGGCTACACCTTC. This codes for CASSTPGQGGSYGYTF.

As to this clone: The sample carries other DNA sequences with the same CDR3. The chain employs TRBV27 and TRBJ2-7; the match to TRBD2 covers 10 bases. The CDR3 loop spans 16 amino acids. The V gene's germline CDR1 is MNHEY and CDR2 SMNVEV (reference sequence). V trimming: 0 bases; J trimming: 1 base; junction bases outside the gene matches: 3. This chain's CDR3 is CASSLSGLAVSYEQYF. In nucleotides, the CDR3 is TGTGCCAGCAGTTTATCAGGACTAGCGGTTTCCTACGAGCAGTACTTC.

The CDR3 coding sequence is TGTGCCAGCAGCGCAAATGGGGCAGCAGGGGAGACCCAGTACTTC. This gives the protein CASSANGAAGETQYF. This rearrangement joins TRBV7-3 to TRBJ2-5; perhaps TRBD1 as D (5 bases). Deletions cut 5 bases from V and 5 bases from J, with 18 bases between. CDR3 length: 15 amino acids. Germline V lookup: CDR1 SGHTA, CDR2 FQGTGA.

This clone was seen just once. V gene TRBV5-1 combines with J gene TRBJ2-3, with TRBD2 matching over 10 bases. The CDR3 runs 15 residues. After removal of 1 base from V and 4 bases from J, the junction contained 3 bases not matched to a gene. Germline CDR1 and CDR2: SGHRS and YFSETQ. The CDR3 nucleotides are TGCGCCAGCAGCTTGCGAGGACTAGCGGCAGATACGCAGTATTTT. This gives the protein CASSLRGLAADTQYF.

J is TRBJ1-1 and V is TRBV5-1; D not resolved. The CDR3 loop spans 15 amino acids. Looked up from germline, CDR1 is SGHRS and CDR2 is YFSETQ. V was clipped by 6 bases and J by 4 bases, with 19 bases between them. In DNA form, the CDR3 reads TGCGCCAGCACCCAGACGGAGGTGGGGAGCACTGAAGCTTTCTTT. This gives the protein CASTQTEVGSTEAFF.

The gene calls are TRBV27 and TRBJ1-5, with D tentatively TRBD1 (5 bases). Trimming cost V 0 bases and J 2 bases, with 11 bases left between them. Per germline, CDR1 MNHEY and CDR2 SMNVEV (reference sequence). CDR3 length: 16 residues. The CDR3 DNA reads TGTGCCAGCAGTTTATCAGGGGATCGGCGCAATCAGCCCCAGCATTTT. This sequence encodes CASSLSGDRRNQPQHF.

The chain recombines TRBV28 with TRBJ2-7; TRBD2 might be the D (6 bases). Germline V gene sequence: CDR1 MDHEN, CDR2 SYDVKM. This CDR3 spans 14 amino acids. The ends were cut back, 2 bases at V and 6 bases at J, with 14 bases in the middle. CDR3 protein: CASSLDIVGGEQYF. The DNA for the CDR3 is TGTGCCAGCAGTTTAGACATCGTGGGGGGCGAGCAGTACTTC. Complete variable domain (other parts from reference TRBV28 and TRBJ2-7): DVKVTQSSRYLVKRTGEKVFLECVQDMDHENMFWYRQDPGLGLRLIYFSYDVKMKEKGDIPEGYSVSREKKERFSLILESASTNQTSMYLCASSLDIVGGEQYFGPGTRLTVT.

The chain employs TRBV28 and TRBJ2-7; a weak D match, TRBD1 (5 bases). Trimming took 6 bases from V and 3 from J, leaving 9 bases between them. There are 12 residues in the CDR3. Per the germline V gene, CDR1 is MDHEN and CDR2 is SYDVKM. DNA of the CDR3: TGTGCCAGCAGAGAGACAGACTACGAGCAGTACTTC. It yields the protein CASRETDYEQYF.

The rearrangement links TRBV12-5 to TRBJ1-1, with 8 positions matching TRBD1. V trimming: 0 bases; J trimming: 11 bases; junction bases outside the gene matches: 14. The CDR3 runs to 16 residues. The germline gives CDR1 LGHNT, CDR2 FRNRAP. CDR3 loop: CASGLVVGDRMGLAFF. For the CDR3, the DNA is TGTGCTAGTGGTTTGGTCGTTGGGGACAGGATGGGTTTGGCTTTCTTT.

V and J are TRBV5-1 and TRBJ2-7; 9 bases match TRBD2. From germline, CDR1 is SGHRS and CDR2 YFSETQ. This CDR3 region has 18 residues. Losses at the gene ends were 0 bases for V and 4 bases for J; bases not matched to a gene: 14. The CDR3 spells CASSLANVVAGVGYEQYF. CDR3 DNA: TGCGCCAGCAGCTTGGCCAACGTAGTAGCGGGAGTTGGGTACGAGCAGTACTTC.